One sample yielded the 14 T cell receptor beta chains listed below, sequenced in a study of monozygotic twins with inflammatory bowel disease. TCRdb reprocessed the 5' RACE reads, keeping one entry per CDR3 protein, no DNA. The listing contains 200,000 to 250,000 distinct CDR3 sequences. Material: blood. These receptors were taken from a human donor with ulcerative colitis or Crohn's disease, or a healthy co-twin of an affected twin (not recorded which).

The chain's CDR3 is CASSVSLANTEAFF. The chain joins TRBV5-1 to TRBJ1-1. Germline CDR1 and CDR2: SGHRS and YFSETQ. This CDR3 has 14 residues.

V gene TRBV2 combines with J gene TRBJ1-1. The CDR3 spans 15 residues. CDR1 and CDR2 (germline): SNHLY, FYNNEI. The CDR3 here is CASSEVMGIYTEAFF.

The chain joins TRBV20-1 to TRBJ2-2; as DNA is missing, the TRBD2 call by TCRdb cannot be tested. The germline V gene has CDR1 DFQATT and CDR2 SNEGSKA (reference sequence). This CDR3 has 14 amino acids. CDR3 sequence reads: CSATLPEGTGELFF.

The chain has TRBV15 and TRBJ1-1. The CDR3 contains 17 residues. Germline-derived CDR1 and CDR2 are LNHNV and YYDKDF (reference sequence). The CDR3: CATSRDKALVLNTEAFF.

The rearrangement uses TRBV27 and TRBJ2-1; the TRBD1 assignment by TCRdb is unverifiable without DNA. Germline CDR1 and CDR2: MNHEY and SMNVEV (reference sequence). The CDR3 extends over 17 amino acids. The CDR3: CASSFLSGWGEYNEQFF.

CDR3 residues: CASSQSDRATEAFF. V and J are TRBV3-1 and TRBJ1-1; TCRdb calls TRBD1, which cannot be checked without DNA. This CDR3 region has 14 residues. Germline V gene lookup returns CDR1 LGHDT and CDR2 YNNKEL (reference sequence). Full variable domain (outside the CDR3, taken from reference TRBV3-1 and TRBJ1-1): DTAVSQTPKYLVTQMGNDKSIKCEQNLGHDTMYWYKQDSKKFLKIMFSYNNKELIINETVPNRFSPKSPDKAHLNLHINSLELGDSAVYFCASSQSDRATEAFFGQGTRLTVV.

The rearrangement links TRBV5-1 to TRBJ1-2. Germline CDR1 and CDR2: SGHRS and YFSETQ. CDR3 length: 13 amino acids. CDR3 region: CASSLVWTYGYTF.

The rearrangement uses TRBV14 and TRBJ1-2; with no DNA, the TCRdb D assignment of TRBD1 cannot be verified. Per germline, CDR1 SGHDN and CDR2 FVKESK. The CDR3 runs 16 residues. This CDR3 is CASSQGTGTGSFGYTF.

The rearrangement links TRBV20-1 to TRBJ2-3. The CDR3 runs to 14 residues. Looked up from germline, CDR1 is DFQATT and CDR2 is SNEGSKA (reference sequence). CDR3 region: CSARVDQSTDTQYF.

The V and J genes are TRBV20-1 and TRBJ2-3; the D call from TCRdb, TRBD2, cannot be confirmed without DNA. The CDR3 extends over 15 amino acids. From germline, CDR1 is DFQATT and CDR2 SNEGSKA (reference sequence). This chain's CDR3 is CSAPIGTSGQDTQYF.

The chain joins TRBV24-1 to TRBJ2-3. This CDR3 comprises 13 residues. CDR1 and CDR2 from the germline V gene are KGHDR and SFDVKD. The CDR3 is CATSDFTADTQYF.

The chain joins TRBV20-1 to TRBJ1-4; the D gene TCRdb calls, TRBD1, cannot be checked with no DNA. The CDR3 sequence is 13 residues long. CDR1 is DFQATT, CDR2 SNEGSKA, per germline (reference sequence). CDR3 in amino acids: CSARQGSNEKLFF.

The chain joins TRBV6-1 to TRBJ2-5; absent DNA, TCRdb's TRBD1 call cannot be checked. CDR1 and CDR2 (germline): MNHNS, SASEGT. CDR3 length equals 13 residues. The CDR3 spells CASPPGGKETQYF.

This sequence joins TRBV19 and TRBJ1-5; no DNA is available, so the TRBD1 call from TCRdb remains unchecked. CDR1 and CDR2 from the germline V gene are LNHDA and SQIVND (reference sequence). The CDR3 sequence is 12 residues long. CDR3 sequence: CATRRGDQPQHF.